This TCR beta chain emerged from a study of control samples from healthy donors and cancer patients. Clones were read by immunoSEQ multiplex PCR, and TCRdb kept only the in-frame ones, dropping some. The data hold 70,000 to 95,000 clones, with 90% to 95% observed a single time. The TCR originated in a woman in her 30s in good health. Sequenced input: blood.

CDR3 coding DNA: TGTGCCAGCAGCGTCTTGGACGTTGGTGAAAAACTGTTTTTT. Residues: CASSVLDVGEKLFF. The J gene is TRBJ1-4, the V gene TRBV9, with no clear D. The V gene's germline CDR1 is SGDLS and CDR2 YYNGEE. The CDR3 consists of 14 residues. With 2 bases removed from V and 7 bases from J, the gap between germline ends came to 12 bases.